A single sample gave rise to the 17 T cell receptor beta chains below, sequenced in a study of regulatory T cells in long-lasting Graves disease. CDR3-region Arm-PCR and iRepertoire HTBI primers produced the TCR beta libraries. TCRdb reprocessed the multiplex PCR reads with MiXCR, giving one entry per CDR3 protein. The repertoire consists of about 440,000 distinct CDR3 sequences, with more than 13% occurring once and the leading ten covering roughly a sixth. The sample's time point: newly diagnosed GD, antithyroid drugs for less than 3 months. RNA from PBMCs was the source of the TCR library. In addition, the sample was reused for a study of T cells in Graves' hyperthyroidism and ophthalmopathy.

The source was peripheral blood mononuclear cells (PBMCs), collected at new diagnosis, from a patient treated with antithyroid drugs. These receptors came from a woman aged 25 to 39 with Graves disease.

This clonotype showed up many times. V and J are TRBV11-3 and TRBJ2-5; 9 bases align to TRBD2. Germline CDR1 and CDR2: SGHNT and YENEEA. Unmatched junction bases numbered 6, after V lost 6 bases and J lost 4 bases. The CDR3 consists of 14 residues. The DNA of the CDR3 is TGTGCCAGCAGGAAGCGGGAGGTCTTAGAGACCCAGTACTTC. Encoded protein: CASRKREVLETQYF.

This clonotype was detected many times. This sequence joins TRBV11-2 and TRBJ2-7; no definite D call. This CDR3 spans 15 amino acids. Germline V lookup: CDR1 SGHAT, CDR2 FQNNGV. Trimming stripped 4 bases from V and 4 bases from J, with 17 bases between. The CDR3 loop is CASSSGRPLPYEQYF. The CDR3 DNA reads as TGTGCCAGCAGCTCGGGCAGGCCCTTACCTTACGAGCAGTACTTC.

The rearrangement links TRBV11-2 to TRBJ2-2, with 9 nucleotides matching TRBD2. This CDR3 is 14 amino acids long. CDR1 and CDR2 from the germline V gene are SGHAT and FQNNGV. The ends lost 5 bases at V and 13 bases at J; junction bases unmatched: 11. The CDR3 sequence: CASSPYLAGEALFF. The CDR3 DNA sequence: TGTGCCAGCAGCCCCTACTTAGCGGGAGAGGCGCTGTTTTTT.

This clonotype came up a few times. The rearrangement joins TRBV9 to TRBJ2-7; D remains ambiguous. Germline lookup yields CDR1 SGDLS and CDR2 YYNGEE. This CDR3 is built from 14 residues. The V and J ends lost 0 bases and 2 bases respectively, with 9 bases between them. CDR3: CASSVGNGPYEQYF. Here the CDR3 DNA reads TGTGCCAGCAGCGTAGGAAACGGACCCTACGAGCAGTACTTC.

This clonotype was observed a handful of times. This chain connects TRBV6-6 to TRBJ1-4, with 7 nucleotides matching TRBD1. The germline CDR1 and CDR2 sequences are MNHNY and SVGAGI (reference sequence). Germline trimming cut 0 bases from V and 8 bases from J; bases unmatched to any gene: 6. The CDR3 loop spans 15 amino acids. The CDR3 DNA reads TGTGCCAGCAGTTACTCTAGTGACAGGGTCGAAAAACTGTTTTTT. Protein: CASSYSSDRVEKLFF.

The rearrangement uses TRBV29-1 and TRBJ2-5; the D gene is possibly TRBD1 (6 bases). The CDR3 spans 15 residues. The V gene's germline CDR1 is SQVTM and CDR2 ANQGSEA. V lost 4 bases and J lost 4, with 19 bases in between. CDR3: CSVGPGLIRGETQYF. The CDR3, as DNA: TGCAGCGTTGGGCCTGGACTCATCAGGGGAGAGACCCAGTACTTC.

This clonotype was seen a few times. This sequence joins TRBV7-9 and TRBJ1-1; tentative D call: TRBD1 (5 bases). The germline CDR1 and CDR2 sequences are SEHNR and FQNEAQ (reference sequence). The CDR3 has 15 residues. Trimming left V 5 bases short and J 0 bases short, with 13 bases between. The CDR3 sequence is CASSPMRGVNTEAFF. The CDR3 DNA reads TGTGCCAGCAGCCCTATGCGGGGGGTGAACACTGAAGCTTTCTTT.

The rearrangement uses TRBV18 and TRBJ2-5; TRBD1 is a possible D gene (6 bases). Germline V gene lookup returns CDR1 KGHSH and CDR2 LQKENI. V was pared by 3 bases and J by 2 bases, with 16 bases between. There are 16 residues in the CDR3. CDR3 sequence: CASSPQQGGAQETQYF. The CDR3, as DNA: TGTGCCAGCTCACCGCAACAGGGTGGTGCTCAAGAGACCCAGTACTTC.

This clonotype appeared many times. The chain joins TRBV7-2 to TRBJ2-7, with a possible D match to TRBD1 (6 bases). Trimming removed 5 bases from V and 4 bases from J, with 15 bases in between. The CDR3 is 14 amino acids. Germline-derived CDR1 and CDR2 are SGHTA and FQGNSA. CDR3 region: CASSPGTSKYEQYF. The DNA of the CDR3 is TGTGCCAGCAGCCCCGGGACATCCAAATACGAGCAGTACTTC.

This clonotype was found a few times. The gene calls are TRBV19 and TRBJ2-1; 9 bases agree with TRBD1. Germline V lookup: CDR1 LNHDA, CDR2 SQIVND (reference sequence). V lost 3 bases to trimming and J lost 5 bases; unmatched junction nucleotides: 8. CDR3 length: 16 amino acids. CDR3 amino acids: CASSIRPGQGNNEQFF. In DNA form, the CDR3 reads TGTGCCAGTAGTATCCGTCCGGGACAGGGAAACAATGAGCAGTTCTTC. The full variable domain, rest sourced from reference TRBV19 and TRBJ2-1, is DGGITQSPKYLFRKEGQNVTLSCEQNLNHDAMYWYRQDPGQGLRLIYYSQIVNDFQKGDIAEGYSVSREKKESFPLTVTSAQKNPTAFYLCASSIRPGQGNNEQFFGPGTRLTVL.

This clonotype was counted many times. The rearrangement links TRBV7-9 to TRBJ2-1; 11 nucleotides line up with TRBD2. Germline assignment: CDR1 SEHNR and CDR2 FQNEAQ (reference sequence). The length of the CDR3 is 21 residues. Germline trimming cut 2 bases from V and 8 bases from J; bases unmatched to any gene: 23. The DNA for the CDR3 is TGTGCCAGCAGCTTATTTCCTGGCACAGGGACTAGCGGAAAGAGGGAAGATGAGCAGTTCTTC. Its protein product is CASSLFPGTGTSGKREDEQFF.

With regard to this clonotype: This clone may be a read error of a much larger clone one base away. The chain combines TRBV28 with TRBJ2-7, with unresolved D. V was pared by 2 bases and J by 0 bases, with 8 bases between. CDR3 length equals 14 residues. Germline CDR1 reads MDHEN; CDR2 reads SYDVKM. Written as DNA, the CDR3 is TGTGCCAGCAGTTTAGGGATCAACTCCTACGAGCAGTACTTC. Translation gives CASSLGINSYEQYF.

This clonotype was counted many times. The chain carries TRBV12-3 or TRBV12-4 and TRBJ2-4, with D perhaps TRBD2 (5 bases). Trimming took off 2 bases at V and 1 base at J, with 12 bases between the two ends. The CDR3 is 16 residues long. The CDR3 sequence: CASSLTGSVAKNIQYF. The CDR3, as DNA: TGTGCCAGCAGTTTAACGGGGAGCGTGGCCAAAAACATTCAGTACTTC.

This clonotype was found a few times. The rearrangement uses TRBV20-1 and TRBJ2-2, with no clear D. Trimming took 3 bases from V and 7 from J, leaving 12 bases between them. Germline V gives CDR1 DFQATT, CDR2 SNEGSKA (reference sequence). This CDR3 is built from 13 residues. For the CDR3, the DNA is TGCAGTGCTAGGGACGCTGGGGACGGGGAGCTGTTTTTT. Encoded protein: CSARDAGDGELFF.

This clonotype was seen at least ten times. J is TRBJ2-3 and V is TRBV5-5, with TRBD1 identical over 9 bases. CDR1 is SGHKS, CDR2 YYEKEE, per germline (reference sequence). The J segment lost 2 bases and the V segment lost 6 bases, leaving 10 bases of the junction unmatched. The CDR3 runs 16 residues. DNA for the CDR3: TGTGCCAGCATCCGGGACAGGGAGATTTCCACAGATACGCAGTATTTT. Translating gives CASIRDREISTDTQYF. Together with reference TRBV5-5 and TRBJ2-3, the CDR3 gives the full variable domain: DAGVTQSPTHLIKTRGQQVTLRCSPISGHKSVSWYQQVLGQGPQFIFQYYEKEERGRGNFPDRFSARQFPNYSSELNVNALLLGDSALYLCASIRDREISTDTQYFGPGTRLTVL.

This clonotype has a handful of counts. The rearrangement uses TRBV19 and TRBJ1-2, with 9 nucleotides matching TRBD1. With 9 bases clipped from V and 0 bases from J, the junction kept 5 bases outside the gene matches. This CDR3 contains 14 residues. Germline V CDR1 and CDR2: LNHDA, SQIVND (reference sequence). CDR3 bases: TGTGCCAGCGATGGGACAGGGACTAACTATGGCTACACCTTC. Its protein product is CASDGTGTNYGYTF.

This clonotype was seen at least ten times. The chain links TRBV29-1 to TRBJ2-1; 12 nucleotides line up with TRBD2. From germline, CDR1 is SQVTM and CDR2 ANQGSEA. This CDR3 is 19 amino acids long. Losses at the gene ends were 1 base for V and 0 bases for J; bases not matched to a gene: 10. The CDR3 bases are TGCAGCGTTGAAGTGGTACTAGCGGGAGGACCCAGCTCCTACAATGAGCAGTTCTTC. It specifies CSVEVVLAGGPSSYNEQFF.